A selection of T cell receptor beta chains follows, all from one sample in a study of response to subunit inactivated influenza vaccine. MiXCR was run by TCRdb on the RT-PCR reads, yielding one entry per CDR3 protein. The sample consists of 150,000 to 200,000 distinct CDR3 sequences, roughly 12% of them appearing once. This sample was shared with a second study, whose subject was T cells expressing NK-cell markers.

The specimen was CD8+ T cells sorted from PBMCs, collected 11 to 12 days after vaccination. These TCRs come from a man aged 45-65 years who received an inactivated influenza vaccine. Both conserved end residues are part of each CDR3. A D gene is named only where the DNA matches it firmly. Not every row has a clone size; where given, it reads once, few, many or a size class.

cdr3_nt: TGTGCCAGCAGTTCCGAGTTGATCTACAATGAGCAGTTCTTC; cdr3_aa: CASSSELIYNEQFF; j_call: TRBJ2-1; d_call: NA; v_call: TRBV28; clone_size: NA
cdr3_nt: TGTGCCAGCACTCCTGGGGGTAACAATGAGCAGTTCTTC; cdr3_aa: CASTPGGNNEQFF; j_call: TRBJ2-1; d_call: NA; v_call: TRBV27; clone_size: many
cdr3_nt: TGTGCCAGCAGTGGTTTGGGAACTGAAGCTTTCTTT; cdr3_aa: CASSGLGTEAFF; j_call: TRBJ1-1; d_call: NA; v_call: TRBV6-1; clone_size: few
cdr3_nt: TGCAGTGCTAGTTGGGGGGGAGCCTACGAGCAGTACTTC; cdr3_aa: CSASWGGAYEQYF; j_call: TRBJ2-7; d_call: TRBD2; v_call: TRBV20-1; clone_size: NA
cdr3_nt: TGCGCCAGCAGCCAAGTCACGGAAGGATCACCCCTCCACTTT; cdr3_aa: CASSQVTEGSPLHF; j_call: TRBJ1-6; d_call: NA; v_call: TRBV4-1; clone_size: few
cdr3_nt: TGTGCCAGCAGCTGGACTAGCGGGAGGGACTACGCTTACAATGAGCAGTTCTTC; cdr3_aa: CASSWTSGRDYAYNEQFF; j_call: TRBJ2-1; d_call: TRBD2; v_call: TRBV7-9; clone_size: few
cdr3_nt: TGTGCCACCAGCGTTGAACATAGGGGGAAAGCCAAAAACATTCAGTACTTC; cdr3_aa: CATSVEHRGKAKNIQYF; j_call: TRBJ2-4; d_call: NA; v_call: TRBV15; clone_size: few
cdr3_nt: TGTGCCACCACTACGGGGGAGAGAGCTGAAGCTTTCTTT; cdr3_aa: CATTTGERAEAFF; j_call: TRBJ1-1; d_call: NA; v_call: TRBV6-1; clone_size: many
cdr3_nt: TGTGCCAGCAGACCGACGGGACTCCCCTACAATGAGCAGTTCTTC; cdr3_aa: CASRPTGLPYNEQFF; j_call: TRBJ2-1; d_call: NA; v_call: TRBV28; clone_size: few
cdr3_nt: TGTGCCACCAGCAGAGGACTAGCGGGAGTCAGGGAGCAGTTCTTC; cdr3_aa: CATSRGLAGVREQFF; j_call: TRBJ2-1; d_call: TRBD2; v_call: TRBV15; clone_size: few
cdr3_nt: TGTGCCAGCAGTGAGGGACTAGCCAGCAATGAGCAGTTCTTC; cdr3_aa: CASSEGLASNEQFF; j_call: TRBJ2-1; d_call: TRBD2; v_call: TRBV6-2/TRBV6-3; clone_size: few
cdr3_nt: TGCAGTGGGGGTGGGGGGTCTTACAATGAGCAGTTCTTC; cdr3_aa: CSGGGGSYNEQFF; j_call: TRBJ2-1; d_call: NA; v_call: TRBV20-1; clone_size: few
cdr3_nt: TGTGCCAGCAGCTTACTCTCAGCGGGGGCCGCGGAGACCCAGTACTTC; cdr3_aa: CASSLLSAGAAETQYF; j_call: TRBJ2-5; d_call: TRBD2; v_call: TRBV7-8; clone_size: NA
cdr3_nt: TGCAGTGCTGCCCTTCCGACAGGGAGCAGTGGGGCCAACGTCCTGACTTTC; cdr3_aa: CSAALPTGSSGANVLTF; j_call: TRBJ2-6; d_call: TRBD1; v_call: TRBV20-1; clone_size: few
cdr3_nt: TGTGCCAGCAGTCCCCCGCGGTACAGGGTAAACGGCTACGAGCAGTACTTC; cdr3_aa: CASSPPRYRVNGYEQYF; j_call: TRBJ2-7; d_call: NA; v_call: TRBV28; clone_size: NA
cdr3_nt: TGTGCCAGCTGGGGGGACAGATCCTACGAGCAGTACTTC; cdr3_aa: CASWGDRSYEQYF; j_call: TRBJ2-7; d_call: NA; v_call: TRBV7-9; clone_size: NA
cdr3_nt: TGCGCCAGCAGTCCCTTGCACGATCCGGGGACAGGGATCACCGGGGAGCTGTTTTTT; cdr3_aa: CASSPLHDPGTGITGELFF; j_call: TRBJ2-2; d_call: TRBD1; v_call: TRBV4-1; clone_size: many
cdr3_nt: TGTGCCATCAGTGAGTCGGCCGGCGGGGCGGAGACCCAGTACTTC; cdr3_aa: CAISESAGGAETQYF; j_call: TRBJ2-5; d_call: NA; v_call: TRBV10-3; clone_size: few
cdr3_nt: TGTGCCAGCAGCACCTTTTCGGTTGGGGAGACCCAGTACTTC; cdr3_aa: CASSTFSVGETQYF; j_call: TRBJ2-5; d_call: NA; v_call: TRBV6-1; clone_size: few
cdr3_nt: TGTGCCAGCAGCGCCCACGGGACAGGGAATAACGACGAGCAGTACTTC; cdr3_aa: CASSAHGTGNNDEQYF; j_call: TRBJ2-7; d_call: TRBD1; v_call: TRBV9; clone_size: few
cdr3_nt: TGTGCCAGCAGCGGGGGGCTAGCCCCTTCTGGGGCCAACGTCCTGACTTTC; cdr3_aa: CASSGGLAPSGANVLTF; j_call: TRBJ2-6; d_call: NA; v_call: TRBV7-9; clone_size: NA
cdr3_nt: TGTGCCAGCAGTTTAAGCTGGCGGGAGAGAGGGCACGGGGAGCTGTTTTTT; cdr3_aa: CASSLSWRERGHGELFF; j_call: TRBJ2-2; d_call: TRBD2; v_call: TRBV28; clone_size: NA
cdr3_nt: TGTGCCACCAGTGACCCCGGGACAGGGTACAACACCGGGGAGCTGTTTTTT; cdr3_aa: CATSDPGTGYNTGELFF; j_call: TRBJ2-2; d_call: TRBD1; v_call: TRBV24-1; clone_size: NA
cdr3_nt: TGTGCCAGCAGTCCGGGGACAGGGTTGGTCGGGGAGCTGTTTTTT; cdr3_aa: CASSPGTGLVGELFF; j_call: TRBJ2-2; d_call: TRBD1; v_call: TRBV28; clone_size: few
cdr3_nt: TGCGCCAGCGGGTCCTCCTACAATGAGCAGTTCTTC; cdr3_aa: CASGSSYNEQFF; j_call: TRBJ2-1; d_call: NA; v_call: TRBV5-1; clone_size: NA
cdr3_nt: TGTGCCAGCAGCTCAGAAACCTACGAGCAGTACTTC; cdr3_aa: CASSSETYEQYF; j_call: TRBJ2-7; d_call: NA; v_call: TRBV11-2; clone_size: few
cdr3_nt: TGTGCCAGCAGCGGGGGACAGGGGATCGGGACTGAAGATAGCGGCTTTTACGAGCAGTACTTC; cdr3_aa: CASSGGQGIGTEDSGFYEQYF; j_call: TRBJ2-7; d_call: TRBD1; v_call: TRBV9; clone_size: NA
cdr3_nt: TGTGCCAGCAGCCAAAACAGGGTTCTGGGCGCAACTAATGAAAAACTGTTTTTT; cdr3_aa: CASSQNRVLGATNEKLFF; j_call: TRBJ1-4; d_call: NA; v_call: TRBV3-1; clone_size: NA
cdr3_nt: TGTGCCATCAGTGATCTGGGGGCGAGGTTCGAGCAGTACTTC; cdr3_aa: CAISDLGARFEQYF; j_call: TRBJ2-7; d_call: NA; v_call: TRBV10-3; clone_size: few
cdr3_nt: TGTGCCAGCAGAGATCCGGCCTTGAACACTGAAGCTTTCTTT; cdr3_aa: CASRDPALNTEAFF; j_call: TRBJ1-1; d_call: NA; v_call: TRBV7-2; clone_size: NA
cdr3_nt: TGTGCCAGCAGTTTATTTGCGGACAGCACCGGGGAGCTGTTTTTT; cdr3_aa: CASSLFADSTGELFF; j_call: TRBJ2-2; d_call: NA; v_call: TRBV28; clone_size: NA
cdr3_nt: TGCAGCGTACTAAGGGCGAGCTCCTACAATGAGCAGTTCTTC; cdr3_aa: CSVLRASSYNEQFF; j_call: TRBJ2-1; d_call: NA; v_call: TRBV29-1; clone_size: many
cdr3_nt: TGTGCCAGTAGTATTTGGTCGGGAGCCACAGATACGCAGTATTTT; cdr3_aa: CASSIWSGATDTQYF; j_call: TRBJ2-3; d_call: NA; v_call: TRBV19; clone_size: few
cdr3_nt: TGTGCCAGCAGTTCGACAAGGACTAGCGGGAACATGTACGAGCAGTACTTC; cdr3_aa: CASSSTRTSGNMYEQYF; j_call: TRBJ2-7; d_call: TRBD2; v_call: TRBV6-2/TRBV6-3; clone_size: few
cdr3_nt: TGCGCCAGCAGCCAAGGTTTCCTGAACACTGAAGCTTTCTTT; cdr3_aa: CASSQGFLNTEAFF; j_call: TRBJ1-1; d_call: NA; v_call: TRBV4-3; clone_size: NA
cdr3_nt: TGTGCCAGCCGTCTTCCCCTGGGGGGGGCTTTCTTT; cdr3_aa: CASRLPLGGAFF; j_call: TRBJ1-1; d_call: NA; v_call: TRBV11-2; clone_size: NA
cdr3_nt: TGTGCCAGCAGTTACCTGGTGCGGGGGGAAGGGGGCGCCGTCTATGGCTACACCTTC; cdr3_aa: CASSYLVRGEGGAVYGYTF; j_call: TRBJ1-2; d_call: TRBD1; v_call: TRBV6-5; clone_size: NA
cdr3_nt: TGCGCCAGCAGCTGGGGACCGCAAAAATTCTACAATGAGCAGTTCTTC; cdr3_aa: CASSWGPQKFYNEQFF; j_call: TRBJ2-1; d_call: NA; v_call: TRBV5-1; clone_size: NA
cdr3_nt: TGTGCCAGCAGCTCGCGGGGGCAGGGCCACGAGCAGTACTTC; cdr3_aa: CASSSRGQGHEQYF; j_call: TRBJ2-7; d_call: NA; v_call: TRBV7-3; clone_size: many
cdr3_nt: TGTGCCAGCAGGCCGGGACAGGGGCAATGGAAGACCCAGTACTTC; cdr3_aa: CASRPGQGQWKTQYF; j_call: TRBJ2-5; d_call: TRBD1; v_call: TRBV6-2/TRBV6-3; clone_size: NA
cdr3_nt: TGCAGCGTTGTTCGGGGGGACGTAGATACGCAGTATTTT; cdr3_aa: CSVVRGDVDTQYF; j_call: TRBJ2-3; d_call: TRBD2; v_call: TRBV29-1; clone_size: few
cdr3_nt: TGTGCCAGCAGTTACTCTAACAGAGTCTATGGCTACACCTTC; cdr3_aa: CASSYSNRVYGYTF; j_call: TRBJ1-2; d_call: NA; v_call: TRBV6-5; clone_size: NA
cdr3_nt: TGTGCCATCGGGGCGGGGAGCTACGAGCAGTACTTC; cdr3_aa: CAIGAGSYEQYF; j_call: TRBJ2-7; d_call: NA; v_call: TRBV10-3; clone_size: few
cdr3_nt: TGTGCCAGCAGTTCTCTAGCGGGATCCAGCACAGATACGCAGTATTTT; cdr3_aa: CASSSLAGSSTDTQYF; j_call: TRBJ2-3; d_call: TRBD2; v_call: TRBV28; clone_size: NA
cdr3_nt: TGTGCCAGCAGCTTAGGACCGGGCTACACCTTC; cdr3_aa: CASSLGPGYTF; j_call: TRBJ1-2; d_call: NA; v_call: TRBV7-9; clone_size: NA
cdr3_nt: TGCAGTGCTAGAGATCTTGTGGGGGAGCTCGCCTACGAGCAGTACTTC; cdr3_aa: CSARDLVGELAYEQYF; j_call: TRBJ2-7; d_call: NA; v_call: TRBV20-1; clone_size: NA
cdr3_nt: TGCGCCAGCAGCCAACGTCTAGGGGTCTACGAGCAGTACTTC; cdr3_aa: CASSQRLGVYEQYF; j_call: TRBJ2-7; d_call: NA; v_call: TRBV4-3; clone_size: few
cdr3_nt: TGCGCCAGCAGCCACCGGGGACACGCCTATGGCTACACCTTC; cdr3_aa: CASSHRGHAYGYTF; j_call: TRBJ1-2; d_call: NA; v_call: TRBV5-1; clone_size: many
cdr3_nt: TGTGCCAGCAGTTCCTTCCCGGGCGGGGACTCCTACAATGAGCAGTTCTTC; cdr3_aa: CASSSFPGGDSYNEQFF; j_call: TRBJ2-1; d_call: NA; v_call: TRBV27; clone_size: NA
cdr3_nt: TGCAGTGCTAGAGAGCAGGGCCCCGCGACAGATACGCAGTATTTT; cdr3_aa: CSAREQGPATDTQYF; j_call: TRBJ2-3; d_call: NA; v_call: TRBV20-1; clone_size: many
cdr3_nt: TGTGCCAGCAGCCCAACCAGCGGGGAGAGCGAAAACATTCAGTACTTC; cdr3_aa: CASSPTSGESENIQYF; j_call: TRBJ2-4; d_call: TRBD2; v_call: TRBV7-7; clone_size: NA
cdr3_nt: TGCAGTGCTAGAGGGGTAATGAACACTGAAGCTTTCTTT; cdr3_aa: CSARGVMNTEAFF; j_call: TRBJ1-1; d_call: NA; v_call: TRBV20-1; clone_size: NA
cdr3_nt: TGCAGTGCTGAACGGGCCAGAGCTAATTCACCCCTCCACTTT; cdr3_aa: CSAERARANSPLHF; j_call: TRBJ1-6; d_call: NA; v_call: TRBV20-1; clone_size: NA
cdr3_nt: TGTGCCAGCAGCTTGAATGACGGACATAGCAATCAGCCCCAGCATTTT; cdr3_aa: CASSLNDGHSNQPQHF; j_call: TRBJ1-5; d_call: NA; v_call: TRBV5-6; clone_size: many
cdr3_nt: TGTGCCAGCAGCACTCGATTACAGTCCTACAATGAGCAGTTCTTC; cdr3_aa: CASSTRLQSYNEQFF; j_call: TRBJ2-1; d_call: NA; v_call: TRBV13; clone_size: NA